This TCR beta chain was obtained from a study of blood T cell repertoires in COVID-19. Study-level information: The origin of the acute and convalescent COVID-19 samples was the United States, Italy and Spain. T cells, B-cell-depleted T cells, or PBMCs provided the cDNA or gDNA that served as material.

The CDR3 is 13 amino acids. Germline lookup yields CDR1 SGDLS and CDR2 YYNGEE. V was pared by 1 base and J by 5 bases, with 3 bases of the junction left unmatched. Original methodology: Cell counts per sample came from amplifying reference gene primers. Repertoires were generated with immunoSEQ multiplex PCR, while TCRdb's copy carries only in-frame clones and drops some. Clonal size and the V and J genes are those of that table, whereas D and trimming came from the DNA. The data show approximately 70,000 clones, around 90% seen once. The chain links TRBV9 to TRBJ2-7, with 7 bases matching TRBD1. Sequencing input: peripheral blood. The clonotype comes from a human donor with active COVID-19. The donor label of this sample is uncertain. The CDR3 nucleotides are TGTGCCAGCAGCGTATCAACAGGGGACGAGCAGTACTTC. It codes for CASSVSTGDEQYF.